This T cell receptor (beta chain) is from a study of cytomegalovirus exposure and HLA in healthy donors. Study-wide findings and caveats: Association with HLA alleles at 0.05 false discovery rate was found for 15,000 to 20,000 TCR beta sequences in a later analysis.

This clone was found once. The antigen remains undetermined. Vbeta (60) and Jbeta (13) primers were used in the PCR. This table comes from immunoSEQ multiplex PCR, and its TCRdb copy is limited to in-frame clones, with some not included. The data show approximately 190,000 clones, about four fifths seen once. V shed 7 bases and J 5 bases; nucleotides not matched to a gene: 7. Germline V lookup: CDR1 MNHNS, CDR2 SASEGT. This CDR3 is 14 amino acids long. This TCR was recovered from a boy aged 5-17 years in good health and CMV-seronegative. The chain uses TRBV6-1 and TRBJ1-5; 8 bases agree with TRBD1. Sequencing input: PBMCs. Here the CDR3 DNA reads TGTGCCAGCAAACAGGACAGGGCTTATCAGCCCCAGCATTTT. This encodes CASKQDRAYQPQHF.